The clone carrying this T cell receptor (beta chain) was picked up one time. The data originate from a study of CD8 T cells in Susac syndrome. Sequencing of TCR beta, carried out with a high-throughput approach, was applied to CD8+ and CD4+ T cells from the blood. Controls were age- and sex-matched healthy donors. Trimming removed 2 bases at V and 0 bases at J, with 14 bases between. This CDR3 spans 18 amino acids. With random hexamers, 0.5 to 1 ug RNA was reverse transcribed. An immunoSEQ multiplex PCR generated amplified TCR beta CDR3 products spanning 54 Vbeta and 13 Jbeta. TCRdb analysed the immunoSEQ multiplex PCR reads with MiXCR anew, one entry per CDR3 protein. The repertoire holds fewer than 70,000 distinct CDR3 sequences, with approximately 95% as singletons.

The specimen was CD8+ T cells from PBMCs. This receptor was taken from a human donor in good health. The genes are TRBV12-3 or TRBV12-4 and TRBJ2-6, with a weak D call TRBD1 (5 bases). The CDR3 sequence is CASSLMAGWTSGANVLTF. CDR3 DNA: TGTGCCAGCAGTTTAATGGCAGGGTGGACCTCTGGGGCCAACGTCCTGACTTTC.